The 24 T cell receptor beta chains presented below share a single source sample, sequenced in a study of Ad26.COV2.S vaccination and SARS-CoV-2 variants. Indicated treatment: some 20 received Ad26.COV2.S at low or high dose, single or two shots; several received placebo; per-sample allocation not given. Day 63 after the first vaccine or placebo injection was the time point for sampling. The repertoire was sequenced with immunoSEQ multiplex PCR; TCRdb's copy has only in-frame clones and lacks some. Found here are a few hundred thousand clones, about 90% of them singletons; the top ten hold around 4.5%. This specimen was peripheral blood, taken in a trial of Ad26.COV2.S vaccine versus placebo. Source of these receptors: a person between 18 and 59 years old who received the Ad26.COV2.S COVID-19 vaccine or a placebo.

CDR3 residues: CASSSLRGRAGELFF. CDR3 DNA: TGTGCCAGCAGCTCCCTAAGGGGAAGGGCCGGGGAGCTGTTTTTT. V usage is TRBV7-2 and J usage is TRBJ2-2; maybe TRBD1 (5 bases). The CDR3 totals 15 residues. Germline V gene sequence: CDR1 SGHTA, CDR2 FQGNSA. Trimming removed 4 bases from V and 6 bases from J, with 15 bases in between.

The gene calls are TRBV29-1 and TRBJ2-5; D not certain. From germline, CDR1 is SQVTM and CDR2 ANQGSEA. This CDR3 has 13 residues. V was shortened by 7 bases and J by 5 bases, with 17 bases between the two germline ends. This CDR3 reads CSALGPGHETQYF. The CDR3 DNA reads TGCAGCGCCCTAGGTCCCGGGCATGAGACCCAGTACTTC.

The chain recombines TRBV3-1 (or the pseudogene TRBV3-2) with TRBJ1-5, with TRBD1 identical over 7 bases. The CDR3 consists of 17 residues. Germline loops: CDR1 LGHDT, CDR2 YNNKEL (reference sequence). With 0 bases clipped from V and 6 bases from J, the junction kept 11 bases outside the gene matches. The DNA for the CDR3 is TGTGCCAGCAGCCAAGATCGGGCGACAGGGACTAGTCAGCCCCAGCATTTT. Translated: CASSQDRATGTSQPQHF.

V is TRBV19 and J is TRBJ1-3; D not resolved. Germline V CDR1 and CDR2: LNHDA, SQIVND (reference sequence). V lost 3 bases to trimming and J lost 0 bases, with 9 bases between them. The CDR3 extends over 15 amino acids. CDR3 protein: CASSIGVTSGNTIYF. CDR3 coding DNA: TGTGCCAGTAGTATTGGTGTCACCTCTGGAAACACCATATATTTT. The full variable domain, its missing parts supplied by reference TRBV19 and TRBJ1-3, is DGGITQSPKYLFRKEGQNVTLSCEQNLNHDAMYWYRQDPGQGLRLIYYSQIVNDFQKGDIAEGYSVSREKKESFPLTVTSAQKNPTAFYLCASSIGVTSGNTIYFGEGSWLTVV.

The V and J genes are TRBV18 and TRBJ1-6, with D uncertain. The germline CDR1 and CDR2 sequences are KGHSH and LQKENI. Trimming removed 1 base from V and 2 bases from J, with 9 bases in between. CDR3 length: 16 amino acids. CDR3 residues: CASSPQSRPYNSPLHF. The CDR3, as DNA: TGTGCCAGCTCACCACAGTCCAGGCCCTATAATTCACCCCTCCACTTT.

The rearrangement links TRBV2 to TRBJ1-1; perhaps TRBD1 as D (5 bases). Trimming removed 6 bases from V and 7 bases from J, with 9 bases in between. This CDR3 comprises 11 residues. CDR1 is SNHLY and CDR2 is FYNNEI in the germline V gene. CDR3 in DNA: TGTGCCAGCAGGACAGACGGTGAAGCTTTCTTT. Translated: CASRTDGEAFF.

The chain joins TRBV10-3 to TRBJ2-1; TRBD2 aligns across 9 bases. CDR1 ENHRY and CDR2 SYGVKD come from the germline V gene. The CDR3 is 15 amino acids. V lost 4 bases, J lost 5 bases, and 6 bases stayed unmatched. The CDR3 protein is CAISGEAGGDNEQFF. The CDR3 DNA follows: TGTGCCATCAGTGGGGAAGCGGGAGGCGACAATGAGCAGTTCTTC.

This chain connects TRBV5-1 to TRBJ2-7; 9 nucleotides agree with TRBD1. This CDR3 spans 17 amino acids. V gave up 3 bases and J gave up 2 bases; unmatched junction bases: 12. The germline gives CDR1 SGHRS, CDR2 YFSETQ. CDR3: CASSWGPGQGVAYEQYF. In nucleotides, the CDR3 is TGCGCCAGCAGCTGGGGCCCGGGACAGGGAGTAGCCTACGAGCAGTACTTC.

The chain employs TRBV11-2 and TRBJ2-5, with D perhaps matching TRBD1 (6 bases). The V and J ends lost 5 bases and 3 bases respectively, with 13 bases between them. The CDR3 consists of 14 residues. Per the germline V gene, CDR1 is SGHAT and CDR2 is FQNNGV. The CDR3 spells CASSPWDTEETQYF. DNA of the CDR3: TGTGCCAGCAGCCCATGGGACACTGAAGAGACCCAGTACTTC.

The chain recombines TRBV29-1 with TRBJ2-7; 13 bases are a match to TRBD2. Trimming cost V 4 bases and J 5 bases; bases outside gene matches: 2. CDR3 length: 13 residues. Per the germline V gene, CDR1 is SQVTM and CDR2 is ANQGSEA. For the CDR3, the DNA is TGCAGCGTTGGGACTAGCGGGAGCCACGAGCAGTACTTC. It translates to CSVGTSGSHEQYF.

The J gene is TRBJ2-1, the V gene TRBV6-5; D is possibly TRBD2 (6 bases). V was shortened by 10 bases and J by 12 bases, with 25 bases between the two germline ends. There are 14 residues in the CDR3. Per germline, CDR1 MNHEY and CDR2 SVGAGI. The CDR3 sequence is CAIWGEVPTRGQFF. The DNA for the CDR3 is TGTGCCATCTGGGGGGAAGTACCTACAAGGGGGCAGTTCTTC.

The chain has TRBV28 and TRBJ1-5; a possible D gene is TRBD1 (6 bases). CDR3 length: 16 residues. The V gene's germline CDR1 is MDHEN and CDR2 SYDVKM. Between the trimmed V and J ends, which lost 8 bases and 2 bases, there was a span of 19 bases. The CDR3 nucleotides read TGTGCCAGCGGACAAATCAGGGGTCCGGGCAATCAGCCCCAGCATTTT. It is translated as CASGQIRGPGNQPQHF.

The table lists this clone with a few counts. The J gene is TRBJ1-5, the V gene TRBV4-2; D is possibly TRBD1 (5 bases). V gave up 0 bases and J gave up 5 bases, with 11 bases separating them. Germline CDR1 LGHNA, CDR2 YNFKEQ. CDR3 size: 15 residues. The CDR3 sequence: CASSQDFGGDQPQHF. The CDR3 DNA sequence: TGTGCCAGCAGCCAAGATTTTGGAGGGGATCAGCCCCAGCATTTT.

The chain links TRBV28 to TRBJ1-2; a weak D match, TRBD1 (6 bases). The CDR3 extends over 14 amino acids. V was cut by 5 bases and J by 5 bases, with 15 bases left in between. Germline-derived CDR1 and CDR2 are MDHEN and SYDVKM. The CDR3 coding sequence is TGTGCCAGCAGTGCCCAGGGCAGGGGATATGGCTACACCTTC. Encoded protein: CASSAQGRGYGYTF.

The V and J genes are TRBV6-5 and TRBJ1-1; D unclear. V was cut by 6 bases and J by 4 bases, with 15 bases left in between. The CDR3 loop spans 14 amino acids. CDR1 and CDR2 from the germline V gene are MNHEY and SVGAGI. CDR3 nucleotides: TGTGCCAGCAGAACGGGAGAGGACCTCACTGAAGCTTTCTTT. Amino acids: CASRTGEDLTEAFF.

The CDR3 loop is CASSLDPYNSPLHF. DNA of the CDR3: TGTGCCAGCAGCTTAGATCCGTACAATTCACCCCTCCACTTT. This chain connects TRBV7-2 to TRBJ1-6; D is uncertain. The CDR3 has 14 amino acids. V gave up 1 base and J gave up 7 bases, with 8 bases separating them. The germline V gene encodes CDR1 SGHTA and CDR2 FQGNSA. The full variable domain, its missing parts supplied by reference TRBV7-2 and TRBJ1-6, is GAGVSQSPSNKVTEKGKDVELRCDPISGHTALYWYRQSLGQGLEFLIYFQGNSAPDKSGLPSDRFSAERTGGSVSTLTIQRTQQEDSAVYLCASSLDPYNSPLHFGNGTRLTVT.

This chain joins TRBV9 and TRBJ1-1; a possible D gene is TRBD1 (5 bases). Trimming cost V 0 bases and J 2 bases, with 11 bases left between them. Germline V gives CDR1 SGDLS, CDR2 YYNGEE. The CDR3 loop spans 15 amino acids. CDR3 loop: CASSVAGASNTEAFF. The DNA of the CDR3 is TGTGCCAGCAGCGTAGCCGGGGCGAGTAACACTGAAGCTTTCTTT.

This clone was counted once. The chain couples TRBV4-2 to TRBJ1-2; D remains unclear. CDR1 LGHNA and CDR2 YNFKEQ come from the germline V gene. The CDR3 has 14 residues. The V end was cut by 4 bases, the J end by 0 bases, with 9 bases between. CDR3 protein: CASSPETSNYGYTF. In DNA form, the CDR3 reads TGTGCCAGCAGCCCAGAAACCTCTAACTATGGCTACACCTTC.

The chain has TRBV5-1 and TRBJ2-1, with 8 bases identical to TRBD2. The CDR3 is made up of 15 amino acids. The V and J ends lost 5 bases and 1 base, in that order; junction bases with no gene match: 5. Germline values: CDR1 SGHRS, CDR2 YFSETQ. The CDR3 sequence is CASRPGLGSYNEQFF. The CDR3 nucleotides read TGCGCCAGCAGGCCGGGACTAGGTTCCTACAATGAGCAGTTCTTC.

This sequence joins TRBV6-5 and TRBJ1-2, with TRBD1 identical over 10 bases. The J segment lost 4 bases and the V segment lost 10 bases, leaving 9 bases of the junction unmatched. This CDR3 is built from 14 residues. CDR1 MNHEY and CDR2 SVGAGI come from the germline V gene. CDR3 nucleotide sequence: TGTGCCACCGGGGGGACAGGGGCTTCCTATGGCTACACCTTC. Translated: CATGGTGASYGYTF.

Concerning this clone itself: Other DNA sequences in the sample encode the same CDR3. The chain links TRBV9 to TRBJ1-3; D is uncertain. The V gene's germline CDR1 is SGDLS and CDR2 YYNGEE. Trimming removed 2 bases from V and 1 base from J, with 7 bases in between. The CDR3 covers 14 residues. CDR3 sequence reads: CASSVGLSGNTIYF. The CDR3 DNA reads as TGTGCCAGCAGCGTGGGGTTATCTGGAAACACCATATATTTT.

The chain has TRBV20-1 and TRBJ2-7, with D perhaps TRBD1 (5 bases). Trimming shortened V by 6 bases and J by 5 bases, and 23 bases separated the two germline ends. The CDR3 runs 15 residues. The germline gives CDR1 DFQATT, CDR2 SNEGSKA (reference sequence). The CDR3: CSASFPQGPGDEQYF. DNA of the CDR3: TGCAGTGCCAGTTTCCCTCAGGGTCCGGGCGACGAGCAGTACTTC.

The chain couples TRBV6-4 to TRBJ2-3, with TRBD2 matching over 7 bases. V gave up 5 bases and J gave up 0 bases; unmatched junction bases: 5. Germline V lookup: CDR1 MRHNA, CDR2 SNTAGT. The CDR3 has 15 residues. The CDR3 is CASSPSGSSTDTQYF. The CDR3 nucleotides are TGTGCCAGCAGTCCTAGCGGTTCTAGCACAGATACGCAGTATTTT.

The V call is TRBV5-1, the J call TRBJ2-7, with a possible D match to TRBD1 (6 bases). V gave up 0 bases and J gave up 3 bases, with 16 bases separating them. The CDR3 runs to 16 residues. The germline V gene encodes CDR1 SGHRS and CDR2 YFSETQ. DNA of the CDR3: TGCGCCAGCAGCTTGGGTGGTGGGGGCGCAAGCTACGAGCAGTACTTC. It translates to CASSLGGGGASYEQYF.